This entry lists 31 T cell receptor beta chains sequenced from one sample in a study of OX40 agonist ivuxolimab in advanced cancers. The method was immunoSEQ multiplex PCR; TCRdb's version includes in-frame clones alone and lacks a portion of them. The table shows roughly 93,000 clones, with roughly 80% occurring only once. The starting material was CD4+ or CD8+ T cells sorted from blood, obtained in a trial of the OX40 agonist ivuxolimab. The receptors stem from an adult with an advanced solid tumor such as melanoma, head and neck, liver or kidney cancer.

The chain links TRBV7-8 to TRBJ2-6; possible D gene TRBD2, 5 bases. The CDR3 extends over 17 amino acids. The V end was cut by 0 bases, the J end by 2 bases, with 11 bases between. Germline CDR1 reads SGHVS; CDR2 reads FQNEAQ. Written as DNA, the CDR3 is TGTGCCAGCAGCTTAGCGCGTGGAGGTACTGGGGCCAACGTCCTGACTTTC. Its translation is CASSLARGGTGANVLTF.

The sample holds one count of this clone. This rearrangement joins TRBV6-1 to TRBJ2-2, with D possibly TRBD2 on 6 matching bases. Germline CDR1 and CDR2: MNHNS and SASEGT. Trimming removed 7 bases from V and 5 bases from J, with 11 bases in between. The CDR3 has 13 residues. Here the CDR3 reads CASTMGGTGELFF. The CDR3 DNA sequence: TGTGCCAGCACCATGGGGGGTACCGGGGAGCTGTTTTTT.

Here the CDR3 DNA reads TGCGCCAGCAGCCCTGGGGGGGACTTTAACACCGGGGAGCTGTTTTTT. It specifies CASSPGGDFNTGELFF. V usage is TRBV5-1 and J usage is TRBJ2-2; TRBD2 aligns across 7 bases. The CDR3 runs to 16 residues. Germline V gene lookup returns CDR1 SGHRS and CDR2 YFSETQ. The ends lost 4 bases at V and 2 bases at J; junction bases unmatched: 8.

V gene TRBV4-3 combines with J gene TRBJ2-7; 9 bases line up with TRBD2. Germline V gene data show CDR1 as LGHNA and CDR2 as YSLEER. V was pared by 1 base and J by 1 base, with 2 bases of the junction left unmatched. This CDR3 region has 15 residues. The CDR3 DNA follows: TGCGCCAGCAGCCAAGGTAGCGGGGGATCCTACGAGCAGTACTTC. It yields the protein CASSQGSGGSYEQYF.

CDR3 in DNA: TGTGCCAGCAGCCACCTGGACAGGAACACCGGGGAGCTGTTTTTT. Translation gives CASSHLDRNTGELFF. The genes are TRBV7-6 and TRBJ2-2, with D possibly being TRBD1 (6 bases). The CDR3 runs 15 residues. Germline CDR1 is SGHVS and CDR2 is FNYEAQ. The V end was cut by 5 bases, the J end by 1 base, with 11 bases between.

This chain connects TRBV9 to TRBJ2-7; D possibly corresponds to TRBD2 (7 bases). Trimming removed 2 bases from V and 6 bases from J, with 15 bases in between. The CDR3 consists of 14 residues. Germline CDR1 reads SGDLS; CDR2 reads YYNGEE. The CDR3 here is CASSVGGAGREQYF. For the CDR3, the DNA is TGTGCCAGCAGCGTTGGGGGGGCAGGCCGCGAGCAGTACTTC. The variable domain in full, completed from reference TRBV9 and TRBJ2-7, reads DSGVTQTPKHLITATGQRVTLRCSPRSGDLSVYWYQQSLDQGLQFLIQYYNGEERAKGNILERFSAQQFPDLHSELNLSSLELGDSALYFCASSVGGAGREQYFGPGTRLTVT.

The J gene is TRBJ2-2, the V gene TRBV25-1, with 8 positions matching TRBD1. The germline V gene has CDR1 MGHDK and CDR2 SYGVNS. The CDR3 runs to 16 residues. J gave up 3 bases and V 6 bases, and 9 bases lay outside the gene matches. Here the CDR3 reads CASSPGNRGDTGELFF. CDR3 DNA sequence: TGTGCCAGCAGCCCGGGTAACAGGGGGGACACCGGGGAGCTGTTTTTT.

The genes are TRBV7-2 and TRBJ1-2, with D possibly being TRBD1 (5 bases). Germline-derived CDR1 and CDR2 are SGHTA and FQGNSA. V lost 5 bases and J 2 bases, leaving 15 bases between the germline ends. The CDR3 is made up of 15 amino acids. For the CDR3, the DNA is TGTGCCAGCAGCCCTGGACCCGGGGGAAACTATGGCTACACCTTC. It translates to CASSPGPGGNYGYTF. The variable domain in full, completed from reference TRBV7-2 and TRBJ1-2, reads GAGVSQSPSNKVTEKGKDVELRCDPISGHTALYWYRQSLGQGLEFLIYFQGNSAPDKSGLPSDRFSAERTGGSVSTLTIQRTQQEDSAVYLCASSPGPGGNYGYTFGSGTRLTVV.

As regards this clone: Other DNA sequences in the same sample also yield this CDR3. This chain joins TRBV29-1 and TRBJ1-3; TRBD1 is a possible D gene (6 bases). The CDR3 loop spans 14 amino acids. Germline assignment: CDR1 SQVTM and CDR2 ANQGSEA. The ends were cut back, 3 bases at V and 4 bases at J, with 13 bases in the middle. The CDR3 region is CSVEDQGSGNTIYF. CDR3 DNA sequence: TGCAGCGTTGAGGATCAGGGGTCAGGAAACACCATATATTTT.

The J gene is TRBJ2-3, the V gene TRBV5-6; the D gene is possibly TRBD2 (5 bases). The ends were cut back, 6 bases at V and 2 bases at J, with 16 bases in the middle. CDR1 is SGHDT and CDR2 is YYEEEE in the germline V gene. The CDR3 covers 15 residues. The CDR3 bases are TGTGCCAGCAAACCCAAACCGGGGAACACAGATACGCAGTATTTT. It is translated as CASKPKPGNTDTQYF.

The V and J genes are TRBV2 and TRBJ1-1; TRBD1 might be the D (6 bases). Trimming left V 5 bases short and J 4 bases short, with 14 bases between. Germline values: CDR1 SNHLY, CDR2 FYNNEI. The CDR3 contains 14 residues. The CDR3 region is CASSRAGAGTEAFF. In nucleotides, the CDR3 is TGTGCCAGCAGTAGGGCGGGGGCGGGCACTGAAGCTTTCTTT.

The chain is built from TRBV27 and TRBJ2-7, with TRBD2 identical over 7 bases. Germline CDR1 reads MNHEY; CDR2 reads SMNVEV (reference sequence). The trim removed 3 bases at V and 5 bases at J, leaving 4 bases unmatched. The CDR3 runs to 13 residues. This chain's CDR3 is CASSFGRPHEQYF. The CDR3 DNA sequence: TGTGCCAGCAGTTTCGGGAGGCCCCACGAGCAGTACTTC.

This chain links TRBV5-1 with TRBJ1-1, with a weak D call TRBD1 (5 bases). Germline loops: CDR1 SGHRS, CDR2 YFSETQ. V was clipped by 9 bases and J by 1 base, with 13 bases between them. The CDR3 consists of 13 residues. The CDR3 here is CATKGTQNTEAFF. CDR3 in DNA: TGCGCCACCAAGGGGACGCAGAACACTGAAGCTTTCTTT.

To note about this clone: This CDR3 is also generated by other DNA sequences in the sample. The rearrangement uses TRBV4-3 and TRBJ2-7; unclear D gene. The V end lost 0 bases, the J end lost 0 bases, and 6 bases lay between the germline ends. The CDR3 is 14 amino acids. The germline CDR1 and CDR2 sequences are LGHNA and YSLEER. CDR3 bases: TGCGCCAGCAGCCAAGAGGGCAACTCCTACGAGCAGTACTTC. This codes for CASSQEGNSYEQYF.

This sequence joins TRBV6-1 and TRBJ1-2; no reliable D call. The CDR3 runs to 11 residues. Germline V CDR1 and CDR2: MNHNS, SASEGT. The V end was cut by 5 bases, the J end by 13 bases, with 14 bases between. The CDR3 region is CASSRWQEVTF. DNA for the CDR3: TGTGCCAGCAGTCGGTGGCAGGAGGTCACCTTC.

The CDR3 DNA is TGTGCCAGCAGTTTTGGGCAGGGTTATGGCTACACCTTC. It is translated as CASSFGQGYGYTF. This chain links TRBV27 with TRBJ1-2; a possible D gene is TRBD1 (5 bases). Per germline, CDR1 MNHEY and CDR2 SMNVEV (reference sequence). CDR3 length: 13 amino acids. Between the trimmed V and J ends, which lost 3 bases and 5 bases, there was a span of 10 bases.

The CDR3 coding sequence is TGTGCCAGCAGCTTAGGGGGGACAGGGTCCTACAATGAGCAGTTCTTC. Translated: CASSLGGTGSYNEQFF. This chain uses TRBV11-2 with TRBJ2-1, with 9 nucleotides matching TRBD1. CDR1 and CDR2 (germline): SGHAT, FQNNGV. The CDR3 has 16 amino acids. V trimming: 1 base; J trimming: 1 base; junction bases outside the gene matches: 2. The full variable domain, in which reference TRBV11-2 and TRBJ2-1 provide the parts outside the CDR3, is EAGVAQSPRYKIIEKRQSVAFWCNPISGHATLYWYQQILGQGPKLLIQFQNNGVVDDSQLPKDRFSAERLKGVDSTLKIQPAKLEDSAVYLCASSLGGTGSYNEQFFGPGTRLTVL.

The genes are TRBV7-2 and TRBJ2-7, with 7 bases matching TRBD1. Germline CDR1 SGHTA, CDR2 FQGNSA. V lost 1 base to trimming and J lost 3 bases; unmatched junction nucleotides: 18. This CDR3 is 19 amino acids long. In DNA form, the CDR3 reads TGTGCCAGCAGCTTAGACCGGCTTCCTCCCGGGACAGCACTCTACGAGCAGTACTTC. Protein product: CASSLDRLPPGTALYEQYF.

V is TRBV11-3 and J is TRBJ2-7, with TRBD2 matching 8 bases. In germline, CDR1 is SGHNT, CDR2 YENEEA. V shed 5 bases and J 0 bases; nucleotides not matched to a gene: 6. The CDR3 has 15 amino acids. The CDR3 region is CASSQGSGSSYEQYF. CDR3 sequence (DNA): TGTGCCAGCAGCCAGGGGAGCGGGAGCTCCTACGAGCAGTACTTC.

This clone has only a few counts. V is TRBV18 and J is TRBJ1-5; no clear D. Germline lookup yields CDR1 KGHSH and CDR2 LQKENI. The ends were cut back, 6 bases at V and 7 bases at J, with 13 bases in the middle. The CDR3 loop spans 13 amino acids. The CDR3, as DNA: TGTGCCAGCTCCCGAAAGAGAGAGCAGCCCCAGCATTTT. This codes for CASSRKREQPQHF. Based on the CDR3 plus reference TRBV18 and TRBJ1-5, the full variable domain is NAGVMQNPRHLVRRRGQEARLRCSPMKGHSHVYWYRQLPEEGLKFMVYLQKENIIDESGMPKERFSAEFPKEGPSILRIQQVVRGDSAAYFCASSRKREQPQHFGDGTRLSIL.

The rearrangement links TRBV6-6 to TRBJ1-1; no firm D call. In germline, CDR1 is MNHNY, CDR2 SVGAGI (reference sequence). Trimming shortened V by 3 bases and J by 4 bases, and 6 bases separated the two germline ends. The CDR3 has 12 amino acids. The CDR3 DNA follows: TGTGCCAGCAGTTATGAGGGCACTGAAGCTTTCTTT. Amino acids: CASSYEGTEAFF.

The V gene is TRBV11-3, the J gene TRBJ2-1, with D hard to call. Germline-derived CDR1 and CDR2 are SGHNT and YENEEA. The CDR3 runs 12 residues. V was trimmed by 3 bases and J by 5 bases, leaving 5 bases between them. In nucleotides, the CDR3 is TGTGCCAGCAGCTTTTTAAACAATGAGCAGTTCTTC. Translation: CASSFLNNEQFF.

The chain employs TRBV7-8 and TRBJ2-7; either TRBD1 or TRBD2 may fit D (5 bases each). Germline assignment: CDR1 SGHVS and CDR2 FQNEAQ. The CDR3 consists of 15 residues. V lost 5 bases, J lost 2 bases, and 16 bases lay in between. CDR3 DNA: TGTGCCAGCAGCGTAGGGACCCTGGAAGCCTACGAGCAGTACTTC. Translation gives CASSVGTLEAYEQYF.

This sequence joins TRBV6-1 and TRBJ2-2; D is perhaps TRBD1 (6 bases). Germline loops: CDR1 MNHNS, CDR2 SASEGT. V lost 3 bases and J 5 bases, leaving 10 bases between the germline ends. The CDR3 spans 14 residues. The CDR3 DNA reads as TGTGCCAGCAGTGATCGGACAGTTACCGGGGAGCTGTTTTTT. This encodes CASSDRTVTGELFF.

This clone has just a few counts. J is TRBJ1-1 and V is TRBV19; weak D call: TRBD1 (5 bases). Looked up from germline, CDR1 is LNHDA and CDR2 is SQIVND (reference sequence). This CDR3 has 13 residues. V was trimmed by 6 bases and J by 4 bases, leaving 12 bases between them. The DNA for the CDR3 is TGTGCCAGTAGCCAGGGTTTAGGCACTGAAGCTTTCTTT. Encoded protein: CASSQGLGTEAFF. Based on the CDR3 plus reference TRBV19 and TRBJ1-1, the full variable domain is DGGITQSPKYLFRKEGQNVTLSCEQNLNHDAMYWYRQDPGQGLRLIYYSQIVNDFQKGDIAEGYSVSREKKESFPLTVTSAQKNPTAFYLCASSQGLGTEAFFGQGTRLTVV.

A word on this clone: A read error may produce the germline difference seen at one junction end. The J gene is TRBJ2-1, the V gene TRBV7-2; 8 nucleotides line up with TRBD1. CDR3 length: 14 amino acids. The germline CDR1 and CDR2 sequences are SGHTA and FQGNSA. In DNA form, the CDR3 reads TGTGCCAGCAGATTAGACAGGGGATCTGATGAGCAGTTCTTC. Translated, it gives CASRLDRGSDEQFF.

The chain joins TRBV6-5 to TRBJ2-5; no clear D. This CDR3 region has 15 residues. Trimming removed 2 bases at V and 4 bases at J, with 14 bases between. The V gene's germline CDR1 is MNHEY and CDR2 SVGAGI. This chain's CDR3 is CASSYEAQARETQYF. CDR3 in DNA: TGTGCCAGCAGTTACGAGGCCCAGGCACGAGAGACCCAGTACTTC.

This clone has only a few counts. The CDR3 nucleotides read TGCGCCAGCAGTGGGGGACTAGCGGGAGAAGGGAGGAACAATGAGCAGTTCTTC. It specifies CASSGGLAGEGRNNEQFF. V usage is TRBV10-1 and J usage is TRBJ2-1; TRBD2 agrees at 14 bases. Germline CDR1 and CDR2: WNHNN and SYGVQD (reference sequence). With V trimmed by 4 bases and J by 5 bases, 10 bases remained unmatched. CDR3 length equals 18 residues.

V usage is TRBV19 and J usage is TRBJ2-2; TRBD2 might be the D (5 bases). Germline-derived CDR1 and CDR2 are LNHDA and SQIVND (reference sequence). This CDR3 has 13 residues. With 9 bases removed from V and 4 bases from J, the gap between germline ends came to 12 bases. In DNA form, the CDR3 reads TGTGCCAGCGGGAAGGACCGCACCGGGGAGCTGTTTTTT. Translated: CASGKDRTGELFF.

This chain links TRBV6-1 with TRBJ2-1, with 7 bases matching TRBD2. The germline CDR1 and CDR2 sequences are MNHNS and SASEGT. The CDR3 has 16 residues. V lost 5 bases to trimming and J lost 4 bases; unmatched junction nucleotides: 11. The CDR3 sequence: CASSKDRLAPYNEQFF. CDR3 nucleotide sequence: TGTGCCAGCAGTAAAGATCGACTAGCACCGTACAATGAGCAGTTCTTC.

The CDR3, as DNA: TGTGCCAGCAGCCCTGGAGACGGGAGTGAAAAACTGTTTTTT. Its translation: CASSPGDGSEKLFF. V is TRBV5-5 and J is TRBJ1-4; D is undetermined. From germline, CDR1 is SGHKS and CDR2 YYEKEE (reference sequence). The germline V and J ends were trimmed by 4 bases and 7 bases, with 14 bases remaining between them. The CDR3 consists of 14 residues.